This entry lists 9 T cell receptor beta chains sequenced from one sample in a study of beta chain features in type 1 diabetes. Reverse transcribing all isolated RNA meant expressed TCRB transcripts were sequenced. The protocol was immunoSEQ multiplex PCR, while the TCRdb copy is restricted to in-frame clones and leaves out a portion. The table lists about 930,000 clones, 17% of them singletons. Material: naive CD4+ T cells from blood. These receptors came from a young woman in good health.

V usage is TRBV7-9 and J usage is TRBJ2-3; no firm D call. There are 13 residues in the CDR3. Germline loops: CDR1 SEHNR, CDR2 FQNEAQ (reference sequence). V shed 7 bases and J shed 0 bases, with 8 bases lying between them. The DNA for the CDR3 is TGTGCCAGCACCGTTTCTAGCACAGATACGCAGTATTTT. It yields the protein CASTVSSTDTQYF.

V gene TRBV9 combines with J gene TRBJ2-5; D is ambiguous. The CDR3 is 16 residues long. Germline loops: CDR1 SGDLS, CDR2 YYNGEE. V was clipped by 4 bases and J by 2 bases, with 18 bases between them. CDR3 coding DNA: TGTGCCAGCAGCACGAATGGATGGCGGAGTCAAGAGACCCAGTACTTC. This codes for CASSTNGWRSQETQYF.

This clone has a handful of counts. This rearrangement joins TRBV28 to TRBJ1-5, with TRBD1 matching over 7 bases. V dropped 6 bases and J dropped 2; count of bases not matched to a gene: 10. Germline-derived CDR1 and CDR2 are MDHEN and SYDVKM. CDR3 length: 16 residues. The CDR3: CASRFRDRSGNQPQHF. CDR3 in DNA: TGTGCCAGCAGGTTCCGGGACAGATCTGGCAATCAGCCCCAGCATTTT.

The chain employs TRBV28 and TRBJ1-2, with 7 bases fitting TRBD1. Germline V gives CDR1 MDHEN, CDR2 SYDVKM. This CDR3 spans 15 amino acids. The junction had 11 bases not matched to a gene; V was cut back by 7 bases and J by 3 bases. The CDR3 DNA sequence: TGTGCCAGCAACGCCAGGGGGAGGTTCGACTATGGCTACACCTTC. This sequence encodes CASNARGRFDYGYTF.

Details on this clone: Other DNA sequences in the sample encode the same CDR3. V gene TRBV18 combines with J gene TRBJ2-3; the D is unclear. V was clipped by 1 base and J by 0 bases, with 5 bases between them. The germline CDR1 and CDR2 sequences are KGHSH and LQKENI. This CDR3 spans 14 amino acids. The chain's CDR3 is CASSPQASTDTQYF. The CDR3 DNA is TGTGCCAGCTCACCACAGGCGAGCACAGATACGCAGTATTTT.

This clone was recorded a few times. This chain uses TRBV5-1 with TRBJ2-3; 10 bases line up with TRBD2. The junction had 4 bases not matched to a gene; V was cut back by 4 bases and J by 2 bases. This CDR3 region has 15 residues. Germline values: CDR1 SGHRS, CDR2 YFSETQ. The CDR3 loop reads CASSRSGRDTDTQYF. CDR3 DNA: TGCGCCAGCAGCCGGAGCGGGAGGGACACAGATACGCAGTATTTT.

This clone is a singleton in its sample. The CDR3 DNA reads TGCGCCAGCAGCCCAGACAGGGGGAGGTCGTTCGAAAACATTCAGTACTTC. Protein sequence: CASSPDRGRSFENIQYF. This sequence joins TRBV5-1 and TRBJ2-4; 9 positions match TRBD1. V lost 4 bases, J lost 5 bases, and 13 bases stayed unmatched. Germline CDR1 reads SGHRS; CDR2 reads YFSETQ. The CDR3 loop spans 17 amino acids. The full variable domain, its missing parts supplied by reference TRBV5-1 and TRBJ2-4, is KAGVTQTPRYLIKTRGQQVTLSCSPISGHRSVSWYQQTPGQGLQFLFEYFSETQRNKGNFPGRFSGRQFSNSRSEMNVSTLELGDSALYLCASSPDRGRSFENIQYFGAGTRLSVL.

This clone appeared a few times. The chain is built from TRBV7-2 and TRBJ2-4; no firm D call. Germline V gene data show CDR1 as SGHTA and CDR2 as FQGNSA. V lost 2 bases and J lost 4, with 9 bases in between. The CDR3 consists of 14 residues. The CDR3 reads CASSLSRGKNIQYF. CDR3 in DNA: TGTGCCAGCAGCTTATCGCGTGGAAAAAACATTCAGTACTTC.

J is TRBJ2-7 and V is TRBV2, with D uncertain. Per germline, CDR1 SNHLY and CDR2 FYNNEI. This CDR3 is 13 amino acids long. Trimming shortened V by 3 bases and J by 2 bases, and 8 bases separated the two germline ends. CDR3 nucleotides: TGTGCCAGCAGTGAGGGCGGACCCTACGAGCAGTACTTC. Its translation is CASSEGGPYEQYF.